The clone carrying this T cell receptor beta chain was observed a handful of times. The entry originates in a study of blood T cell repertoires in COVID-19. V lost 2 bases and J 5 bases, leaving 9 bases between the germline ends. Germline CDR1 and CDR2: GTSNPN and SVGIG (reference sequence). CDR3 length: 13 residues. The data were produced by immunoSEQ multiplex PCR, yet TCRdb's version contains in-frame clones alone and is incomplete. The sample consists of about 160,000 clones, about 86% of them appearing once. V usage is TRBV30 and J usage is TRBJ1-4; no firm D call. The receptor comes from a woman aged 70-85 years with COVID-19, enrolled during active disease. The sample consisted of peripheral blood. The CDR3 loop is CAWSPGANEKLFF. The CDR3 DNA sequence: TGTGCCTGGAGTCCCGGTGCCAATGAAAAACTGTTTTTT.